A single sample is the source of the 30 T cell receptor beta chains below, sequenced in a study of cytomegalovirus exposure and HLA in healthy donors. This PCR relied on a set of 60 Vbeta primers and 13 Jbeta primers. Generated by immunoSEQ multiplex PCR, the TCRdb table keeps only in-frame clones and is missing some. The table lists around 190,000 clones, roughly four fifths of them singletons, with about 1.9% in the top ten. Source material: PBMCs. Source of these receptors: a man younger than 40 in good health and CMV-seronegative.

DNA of the CDR3: TGTGCCAGCAGCTTCCCAGCGGGACCCCACGAGCAGTACTTC. Its translation is CASSFPAGPHEQYF. V gene TRBV11-3 combines with J gene TRBJ2-7; 7 positions agree with TRBD2. CDR1 is SGHNT, CDR2 YENEEA, per germline. Trimming cost V 3 bases and J 5 bases; bases outside gene matches: 7. The CDR3 has 14 amino acids.

The genes are TRBV10-3 and TRBJ2-7; TRBD2 aligns across 7 bases. V was pared by 8 bases and J by 6 bases, with 4 bases of the junction left unmatched. The CDR3 consists of 11 residues. Germline-derived CDR1 and CDR2 are ENHRY and SYGVKD. The CDR3 is CAIGGTTEQYF. CDR3 DNA sequence: TGTGCCATCGGGGGGACTACCGAGCAGTACTTC.

The chain couples TRBV28 to TRBJ2-3, with D perhaps matching TRBD2 (5 bases). Trimming took off 1 base at V and 6 bases at J, with 20 bases between the two ends. The CDR3 is 17 amino acids. Per germline, CDR1 MDHEN and CDR2 SYDVKM. The CDR3 coding sequence is TGTGCCAGCAGTTTATTCGGGGTAGCTAGAGTCAAGGATACGCAGTATTTT. Encoded protein: CASSLFGVARVKDTQYF.

This chain's CDR3 is CSASFTDTQYF. The CDR3 bases are TGCAGCGCCTCTTTCACAGATACGCAGTATTTT. The chain carries TRBV29-1 and TRBJ2-3; D not resolved. V was cut by 7 bases and J by 2 bases, with 7 bases left in between. Germline lookup yields CDR1 SQVTM and CDR2 ANQGSEA. The CDR3 consists of 11 residues.

This chain links TRBV30 with TRBJ2-7, with 10 bases matching TRBD1. V lost 8 bases to trimming and J lost 3 bases; unmatched junction nucleotides: 7. The CDR3 is 13 amino acids. Germline loops: CDR1 GTSNPN, CDR2 SVGIG (reference sequence). CDR3 in amino acids: CAGRGTGVYEQYF. CDR3 nucleotides: TGTGCCGGCCGAGGGACAGGGGTCTACGAGCAGTACTTC.

V is TRBV27 and J is TRBJ1-4; D may be TRBD1 (5 bases). Trimming cost V 2 bases and J 0 bases, with 10 bases left between them. The CDR3 has 16 residues. CDR1 and CDR2 (germline): MNHEY, SMNVEV (reference sequence). CDR3 DNA sequence: TGTGCCAGCAGTTTAGTAGGGGTTGCAACTAATGAAAAACTGTTTTTT. It encodes CASSLVGVATNEKLFF.

This clone was detected once. The V call is TRBV11-2, the J call TRBJ2-1; 12 positions agree with TRBD1. The CDR3 contains 15 residues. V shed 6 bases and J 5 bases; nucleotides not matched to a gene: 5. Germline lookup yields CDR1 SGHAT and CDR2 FQNNGV. The CDR3 nucleotides read TGTGCCAGCAGATCCGGGACAGGGGGCCACAATGAGCAGTTCTTC. Amino acid sequence: CASRSGTGGHNEQFF.

The rearrangement joins TRBV7-3 to TRBJ1-1; D might be TRBD1 (6 bases). Germline-derived CDR1 and CDR2 are SGHTA and FQGTGA. CDR3 length equals 18 residues. Deletions cut 5 bases from V and 4 bases from J, with 26 bases between. CDR3 DNA: TGTGCCAGCAGCCCACCCCGGGAGGGGGGAATACGAGTCACTGAAGCTTTCTTT. Protein product: CASSPPREGGIRVTEAFF.

The J gene is TRBJ2-1, the V gene TRBV7-6, with D possibly matching TRBD2 (5 bases). This CDR3 has 16 amino acids. The germline gives CDR1 SGHVS, CDR2 FNYEAQ. V was shortened by 4 bases and J by 3 bases, with 16 bases between the two germline ends. The CDR3 loop is CASSSAGSTDYNEQFF. For the CDR3, the DNA is TGTGCCAGCAGCTCCGCGGGCAGTACCGACTACAATGAGCAGTTCTTC.

The rearrangement uses TRBV11-3 and TRBJ2-3, with 7 positions matching TRBD2. Germline V CDR1 and CDR2: SGHNT, YENEEA. V was clipped by 5 bases and J by 4 bases; unmatched bases: 6. The CDR3 runs 14 residues. This CDR3 is CASSPGGPADTQYF. DNA of the CDR3: TGTGCCAGCAGCCCGGGAGGCCCAGCAGATACGCAGTATTTT. Full variable domain (rest looked up from reference TRBV11-3 and TRBJ2-3): EAGVVQSPRYKIIEKKQPVAFWCNPISGHNTLYWYLQNLGQGPELLIRYENEEAVDDSQLPKDRFSAERLKGVDSTLKIQPAELGDSAVYLCASSPGGPADTQYFGPGTRLTVL.

This clone was seen more than once but under ten times. The chain uses TRBV5-1 and TRBJ1-3; the D gene is possibly TRBD1 (6 bases). The V gene lost 2 bases and the J gene lost 0 bases, with 18 bases spanning the gap. Germline loops: CDR1 SGHRS, CDR2 YFSETQ. The CDR3 is 18 residues long. Here the CDR3 reads CASSFSPRTADSGNTIYF. In DNA, the CDR3 is TGCGCCAGCAGCTTTTCCCCCCGGACAGCCGACTCTGGAAACACCATATATTTT.

This rearrangement joins TRBV4-1 to TRBJ1-2; D is uncertain. This CDR3 has 16 amino acids. The V gene lost 0 bases and the J gene lost 4 bases, with 15 bases spanning the gap. Germline values: CDR1 MGHRA, CDR2 YSYEKL. The CDR3 spells CASSQEILTHLYGYTF. As DNA, the CDR3 is TGCGCCAGCAGCCAAGAAATCCTGACACACCTCTATGGCTACACCTTC.

The CDR3 coding sequence is TGTGCCAGCAGCCCAAATCTCGGGGGAATTCCCTACGAGCAGTACTTC. Translating it yields CASSPNLGGIPYEQYF. J is TRBJ2-7 and V is TRBV7-8, with D possibly matching TRBD2 (6 bases). The germline gives CDR1 SGHVS, CDR2 FQNEAQ. Trimming stripped 5 bases from V and 2 bases from J, with 19 bases between. The CDR3 is 16 residues long.

CDR3 sequence reads: CASSLAGDSRTEAFF. CDR3 DNA sequence: TGTGCCAGCAGCTTAGCTGGAGACAGCCGAACTGAAGCTTTCTTT. This chain joins TRBV11-1 and TRBJ1-1; D might be TRBD1 (5 bases). V lost 0 bases, J lost 5 bases, and 13 bases lay in between. This CDR3 spans 15 amino acids. Germline V gene data show CDR1 as SGHAT and CDR2 as FQDESV (reference sequence).

J is TRBJ2-5 and V is TRBV30; D ambiguous. With 5 bases removed from V and 4 bases from J, the gap between germline ends came to 5 bases. CDR3 length equals 10 residues. Germline loops: CDR1 GTSNPN, CDR2 SVGIG (reference sequence). CDR3 amino acids: CAWSRETQYF. CDR3 bases: TGTGCCTGGTCTCGAGAGACCCAGTACTTC.

J is TRBJ2-1 and V is TRBV9, with D perhaps matching TRBD2 (5 bases). V was shortened by 1 base and J by 6 bases, with 14 bases between the two germline ends. CDR1 and CDR2 (germline): SGDLS, YYNGEE. The CDR3 contains 15 residues. The CDR3 nucleotides are TGTGCCAGCAGCGTACTCGAGGGAGCGGCCAATGAGCAGTTCTTC. Translation gives CASSVLEGAANEQFF.

Details on this clone: A read error may account for a junction end that differs from germline. CDR3 region: CASSSYPVGVETGELFF. The CDR3 DNA reads as TGTGCTAGCAGCTCATATCCCGTCGGAGTCGAGACCGGGGAGCTGTTTTTT. The V and J genes are TRBV7-7 and TRBJ2-2; D is unresolved. Looked up from germline, CDR1 is SSHAT and CDR2 is FNYEAQ (reference sequence). CDR3 length equals 17 residues. Complete variable domain (other parts from reference TRBV7-7 and TRBJ2-2): GAGVSQSPRYKVTKRGQDVTLRCDPISSHATLYWYQQALGQGPEFLTYFNYEAQPDKSGLPSDRFSAERPEGSISTLTIQRTEQRDSAMYRCASSSYPVGVETGELFFGEGSRLTVL.

The chain uses TRBV6-5 and TRBJ2-7, with 13 nucleotides matching TRBD2. V trimming: 4 bases; J trimming: 5 bases; junction bases outside the gene matches: 8. Germline CDR1 is MNHEY and CDR2 is SVGAGI. The CDR3 runs 16 residues. CDR3 sequence: CASSSWTSGSAHEQYF. CDR3 bases: TGTGCCAGCAGTTCCTGGACTAGCGGGAGCGCCCACGAGCAGTACTTC.

A few counts support this clone. This sequence joins TRBV9 and TRBJ2-7, with D possibly TRBD2 on 6 matching bases. Between the trimmed V and J ends, which lost 0 bases and 2 bases, there was a span of 12 bases. This CDR3 is built from 15 residues. The germline V gene encodes CDR1 SGDLS and CDR2 YYNGEE. CDR3 region: CASSVEAGTTYEQYF. Here the CDR3 DNA reads TGTGCCAGCAGCGTAGAGGCGGGAACGACCTACGAGCAGTACTTC. Filled out from reference TRBV9 and TRBJ2-7, the complete variable domain reads DSGVTQTPKHLITATGQRVTLRCSPRSGDLSVYWYQQSLDQGLQFLIQYYNGEERAKGNILERFSAQQFPDLHSELNLSSLELGDSALYFCASSVEAGTTYEQYFGPGTRLTVT.

This chain links TRBV27 with TRBJ2-7; 7 bases line up with TRBD1. The CDR3 sequence is 12 residues long. Germline CDR1 and CDR2: MNHEY and SMNVEV (reference sequence). V was pared by 2 bases and J by 7 bases, with 2 bases of the junction left unmatched. CDR3 in amino acids: CASSLGDSEQYF. The CDR3 nucleotides read TGTGCCAGCAGTTTAGGGGACAGTGAGCAGTACTTC.

This clone showed up just a few times. The chain combines TRBV27 with TRBJ1-2; TRBD1 matches at 9 bases. Trimming at V came to 5 bases and at J to 2 bases, leaving 12 bases not matched to a gene. Germline CDR1 MNHEY, CDR2 SMNVEV (reference sequence). CDR3 length: 17 amino acids. CDR3 coding DNA: TGTGCCAGCAGTATCCGGACAGGGGCTTCGGTGAACTATGGCTACACCTTC. Translated, it gives CASSIRTGASVNYGYTF.

The V call is TRBV27, the J call TRBJ2-5, with D maybe TRBD1 (6 bases). The CDR3 runs to 15 residues. V was shortened by 5 bases and J by 3 bases, with 16 bases between the two germline ends. CDR1 is MNHEY and CDR2 is SMNVEV in the germline V gene (reference sequence). The CDR3 region has the DNA TGTGCCAGCAGTACCTTGGACAGTTGGGAAGAGACCCAGTACTTC. This translates into CASSTLDSWEETQYF.

The chain carries TRBV6-1 and TRBJ2-1, with TRBD2 matching 13 bases. Unmatched junction bases numbered 11, after V lost 4 bases and J lost 8 bases. CDR1 is MNHNS, CDR2 SASEGT, per germline. There are 17 residues in the CDR3. CDR3 residues: CASSASWTSGSWDEQFF. As DNA, the CDR3 is TGTGCCAGCAGTGCATCATGGACTAGCGGGAGTTGGGATGAGCAGTTCTTC.

V usage is TRBV7-9 and J usage is TRBJ1-2; 9 positions agree with TRBD1. Germline assignment: CDR1 SEHNR and CDR2 FQNEAQ (reference sequence). V dropped 4 bases and J dropped 8; count of bases not matched to a gene: 5. The CDR3 spans 13 residues. CDR3 protein: CASSSQGAQGYTF. CDR3 in DNA: TGTGCCAGCAGCTCACAGGGGGCGCAGGGCTACACCTTC.

Only a few counts were recorded for this clone. In DNA form, the CDR3 reads TGTGCCAGTAGTATTCTCCCGGGGGGGACGACAAACACCGGGGAGCTGTTTTTT. This codes for CASSILPGGTTNTGELFF. The gene calls are TRBV19 and TRBJ2-2; TRBD2 aligns across 8 bases. The CDR3 consists of 18 residues. Germline CDR1 LNHDA, CDR2 SQIVND (reference sequence). With V trimmed by 3 bases and J by 2 bases, 11 bases remained unmatched.

J is TRBJ2-7 and V is TRBV19, with D tentatively TRBD2 (5 bases). Germline V gene sequence: CDR1 LNHDA, CDR2 SQIVND (reference sequence). The V gene lost 8 bases and the J gene lost 2 bases, with 13 bases spanning the gap. The CDR3 runs to 13 residues. The CDR3 sequence: CASGSGSPYEQYF. CDR3 DNA: TGTGCCAGTGGGAGTGGCAGCCCCTACGAGCAGTACTTC.

This rearrangement joins TRBV28 to TRBJ1-1; 11 nucleotides align to TRBD1. The CDR3 consists of 15 residues. V shed 3 bases, J shed 9 bases, and the junction held 9 bases outside the gene matches. Germline CDR1 is MDHEN and CDR2 is SYDVKM. Written as DNA, the CDR3 is TGTGCCAGCAGTTTGGACTCGGACAGGGGGCTTAAAGCTTTCTTT. Its translation is CASSLDSDRGLKAFF.

This clone was detected only a few times. The chain has TRBV2 and TRBJ2-2, with D maybe TRBD2 (5 bases). CDR1 is SNHLY and CDR2 is FYNNEI in the germline V gene. This CDR3 contains 16 residues. With 6 bases removed from V and 4 bases from J, the gap between germline ends came to 18 bases. CDR3 DNA sequence: TGTGCCAGCAGCCTGACTACCCCCGGTGGCACCGGGGAGCTGTTTTTT. It encodes CASSLTTPGGTGELFF.

This chain links TRBV19 with TRBJ1-1, with 7 nucleotides matching TRBD1. The CDR3 contains 13 residues. The germline gives CDR1 LNHDA, CDR2 SQIVND (reference sequence). Germline trimming cut 3 bases from V and 8 bases from J; bases unmatched to any gene: 6. The chain's CDR3 is CASSITGVGEAFF. CDR3 in DNA: TGTGCCAGTAGTATTACAGGGGTCGGAGAAGCTTTCTTT.

The chain couples TRBV7-9 to TRBJ1-2; the match to TRBD1 covers 7 bases. With 5 bases clipped from V and 6 bases from J, the junction kept 15 bases outside the gene matches. The germline gives CDR1 SEHNR, CDR2 FQNEAQ (reference sequence). This CDR3 is 16 amino acids long. CDR3 in DNA: TGTGCCAGCAGCATTCGACCGCAGGGGGGCTTGAATGGCTACACCTTC. It specifies CASSIRPQGGLNGYTF.